These 30 T cell receptor beta chains came from one sample sequenced in a study of T cell repertoires and HLA-DP antigens. Their cognate antigens are unknown. The method was immunoSEQ multiplex PCR; TCRdb's version includes in-frame clones alone and lacks a portion of them. The data contain about 89,000 clones, roughly 86% of them singletons. The sequencing sample was made of CD4+ T cells from PBMCs. All receptors derive from a man in his fifties in good health and CMV-seronegative.

This chain links TRBV7-6 with TRBJ2-1; unclear D gene. CDR1 and CDR2 (germline): SGHVS, FNYEAQ. V dropped 1 base and J dropped 6 bases, with 4 bases sitting between them. CDR3 length: 12 residues. CDR3 nucleotide sequence: TGTGCCAGCAGCTTAGTGATCAATGAGCAGTTCTTC. It is translated as CASSLVINEQFF.

In nucleotides, the CDR3 is TGTGCCAGCAGCAATAGAGGGAGCGCCTCAGAGACCCAGTACTTC. Amino acids: CASSNRGSASETQYF. The chain recombines TRBV7-2 with TRBJ2-5; D is possibly TRBD2 (5 bases). Germline-derived CDR1 and CDR2 are SGHTA and FQGNSA. This CDR3 contains 15 residues. V was cut by 5 bases and J by 4 bases, with 17 bases left in between.

The V call is TRBV6-6, the J call TRBJ2-7; D is unresolved. CDR1 and CDR2 from the germline V gene are MNHNY and SVGAGI (reference sequence). The germline V and J ends were trimmed by 7 bases and 5 bases, with 6 bases remaining between them. This CDR3 comprises 10 residues. CDR3 in amino acids: CASKHHEQYF. CDR3 DNA: TGTGCCAGCAAGCACCACGAGCAGTACTTC.

The chain recombines TRBV9 with TRBJ2-1; 12 nucleotides line up with TRBD2. This CDR3 region has 17 residues. Germline-derived CDR1 and CDR2 are SGDLS and YYNGEE. V dropped 0 bases and J dropped 7; count of bases not matched to a gene: 8. CDR3 loop: CASSVGASGGAGNEQFF. CDR3 DNA: TGTGCCAGCAGCGTAGGGGCTAGCGGGGGGGCCGGAAATGAGCAGTTCTTC.

This chain uses TRBV7-8 with TRBJ2-3; possibly TRBD1 for D (7 bases). Germline V CDR1 and CDR2: SGHVS, FQNEAQ. V was cut by 5 bases and J by 0 bases, with 18 bases left in between. CDR3 length equals 17 residues. In DNA, the CDR3 is TGTGCCAGCAGCCCAGGGGGGCACTATACTAGCACAGATACGCAGTATTTT. This encodes CASSPGGHYTSTDTQYF.

This chain connects TRBV6-1 to TRBJ2-7; 10 bases are shared with TRBD1. The V gene's germline CDR1 is MNHNS and CDR2 SASEGT. The CDR3 is 14 residues long. V was clipped by 6 bases and J by 4 bases; unmatched bases: 6. The CDR3 DNA follows: TGTGCCAGCAGAAGGACAGGGGGGGATTACGAGCAGTACTTC. Protein product: CASRRTGGDYEQYF.

The CDR3 bases are TGTGCCAGCAGCTTTTTCGCGGGAGTTTCCTACAATGAGCAGTTCTTC. Amino acids: CASSFFAGVSYNEQFF. The gene calls are TRBV7-9 and TRBJ2-1; 7 bases align to TRBD2. The CDR3 extends over 16 amino acids. Germline trimming cut 3 bases from V and 1 base from J; bases unmatched to any gene: 6. Germline V gives CDR1 SEHNR, CDR2 FQNEAQ (reference sequence).

V gene TRBV30 combines with J gene TRBJ1-4; 7 bases are a match to TRBD1. The CDR3 totals 15 residues. V shed 2 bases, J shed 4 bases, and the junction held 7 bases outside the gene matches. Germline V gives CDR1 GTSNPN, CDR2 SVGIG (reference sequence). The DNA of the CDR3 is TGTGCCTGGAGTTTCAGGGGGGCCCATAATGAAAAACTGTTTTTT. This sequence encodes CAWSFRGAHNEKLFF.

V and J are TRBV7-9 and TRBJ2-3; 7 nucleotides align to TRBD1. This CDR3 is built from 14 residues. V shed 5 bases and J 2 bases; nucleotides not matched to a gene: 4. The germline gives CDR1 SEHNR, CDR2 FQNEAQ (reference sequence). CDR3 sequence: CASSARGYTDTQYF. DNA for the CDR3: TGTGCCAGCAGCGCCAGGGGGTACACAGATACGCAGTATTTT.

V gene TRBV6-5 combines with J gene TRBJ2-3; the D is unclear. Trimming took off 7 bases at V and 1 base at J, with 9 bases between the two ends. The CDR3 spans 13 residues. Germline V gene lookup returns CDR1 MNHEY and CDR2 SVGAGI. As DNA, the CDR3 is TGTGCCAGCACCGAAGGAGGCACAGATACGCAGTATTTT. It yields the protein CASTEGGTDTQYF.

The chain couples TRBV6-4 to TRBJ2-1; 11 positions match TRBD2. The CDR3 is 15 amino acids. V dropped 6 bases and J dropped 8; count of bases not matched to a gene: 9. Looked up from germline, CDR1 is MRHNA and CDR2 is SNTAGT. In DNA form, the CDR3 reads TGTGCCAGCAGCCTACTAGCGGGGGCAATCGATGAGCAGTTCTTC. It translates to CASSLLAGAIDEQFF.

This sequence joins TRBV7-6 and TRBJ2-1; no definite D call. V shed 2 bases and J shed 0 bases, with 5 bases lying between them. The CDR3 totals 14 residues. Germline CDR1 SGHVS, CDR2 FNYEAQ. Here the CDR3 DNA reads TGTGCCAGCAGCTTATCGAGCTCCTACAATGAGCAGTTCTTC. Translating it yields CASSLSSSYNEQFF.

The chain employs TRBV23-1 and TRBJ2-7, with 7 bases matching TRBD1. TRBV23-1 is an ORF, and what it does is uncertain. The CDR3 totals 15 residues. The V gene end was trimmed by 2 bases and the J gene end by 3 bases; junction bases not matched to a gene: 7. In nucleotides, the CDR3 is TGCGCCAGCAGTCAAGAAGCGCCAGGGGGCTACGAGCAGTACTTC. Its translation: CASSQEAPGGYEQYF.

The chain is built from TRBV2 and TRBJ1-1; D gene unclear. There are 15 residues in the CDR3. Trimming stripped 2 bases from V and 0 bases from J, with 10 bases between. Germline CDR1 and CDR2: SNHLY and FYNNEI. The CDR3 DNA reads TGTGCCAGCAGTGAAAGGCGGCAGATGAACACTGAAGCTTTCTTT. It translates to CASSERRQMNTEAFF.

V usage is TRBV2 and J usage is TRBJ1-5, with D uncertain. The CDR3 totals 13 residues. Trimming shortened V by 7 bases and J by 4 bases, and 11 bases separated the two germline ends. Germline CDR1 is SNHLY and CDR2 is FYNNEI. The CDR3 region has the DNA TGTGCCAGCAAAAGGGAAGGAAATCAGCCCCAGCATTTT. Its translation: CASKREGNQPQHF.

This sequence joins TRBV6-6 and TRBJ1-2, with a weak D call TRBD1 (5 bases). Germline V gene lookup returns CDR1 MNHNY and CDR2 SVGAGI (reference sequence). The CDR3 is 15 amino acids. With 5 bases removed from V and 8 bases from J, the gap between germline ends came to 21 bases. The CDR3 loop reads CASSRASAGLSGYTF. CDR3 DNA: TGTGCCAGCAGTCGTGCATCGGCAGGGCTTAGCGGCTACACCTTC.

This chain connects TRBV29-1 to TRBJ2-3; weak D call: TRBD2 (6 bases). The CDR3 covers 22 residues. Germline CDR1 SQVTM, CDR2 ANQGSEA. V was clipped by 6 bases and J by 0 bases, with 37 bases between them. CDR3 bases: TGCAGCGTGGGAGGAATTAATGCAGTAGGGCGTAGCGCTTTACTTAGCACAGATACGCAGTATTTT. The encoded protein is CSVGGINAVGRSALLSTDTQYF.

This clone was counted a few times. The V call is TRBV7-9, the J call TRBJ2-1; D is unclear. The CDR3 consists of 12 residues. Germline CDR1 SEHNR, CDR2 FQNEAQ (reference sequence). V lost 1 base to trimming and J lost 12 bases, with 10 bases between them. CDR3 residues: CASSLEKGSQFF. The CDR3 DNA sequence: TGTGCCAGCAGCTTAGAGAAGGGATCGCAGTTCTTC.

The sample holds a few counts of this clone. The chain recombines TRBV6-7 with TRBJ1-2; D is perhaps TRBD1 (5 bases). TRBV6-7 is placed among ORFs of uncertain function. The germline V and J ends were trimmed by 0 bases and 4 bases, with 15 bases remaining between them. This CDR3 is 16 amino acids long. The CDR3 spells CASSYSGGAELYGYTF. The CDR3 DNA is TGTGCCAGCAGTTACTCGGGAGGGGCTGAACTCTATGGCTACACCTTC.

The chain joins TRBV10-2 to TRBJ1-4; no reliable D call. This CDR3 contains 15 residues. Germline assignment: CDR1 WSHSY and CDR2 SAAADI. V gave up 1 base and J gave up 3 bases, with 9 bases separating them. The CDR3 coding sequence is TGCGCCAGCAGTGAGTTCTCTCGGGCTAATGAAAAACTGTTTTTT. This sequence encodes CASSEFSRANEKLFF.

The chain recombines TRBV19 with TRBJ1-2, with TRBD1 identical over 7 bases. The germline V gene has CDR1 LNHDA and CDR2 SQIVND (reference sequence). Germline trimming cut 7 bases from V and 2 bases from J; bases unmatched to any gene: 13. The CDR3 extends over 16 amino acids. CDR3 in amino acids: CASTSLTGLENYGYTF. The CDR3 coding sequence is TGTGCCAGTACCTCACTGACAGGGCTTGAGAACTATGGCTACACCTTC.

The V gene is TRBV6-6, the J gene TRBJ2-3; possible D gene TRBD2, 5 bases. CDR3 length equals 16 residues. Deletions cut 6 bases from V and 0 bases from J, with 16 bases between. Germline lookup yields CDR1 MNHNY and CDR2 SVGAGI (reference sequence). The CDR3 spells CASSLRGIPSTDTQYF. The CDR3 coding sequence is TGTGCCAGCAGCCTACGAGGGATACCTAGCACAGATACGCAGTATTTT.

The rearrangement joins TRBV6-1 to TRBJ1-3; D is ambiguous. V was trimmed by 5 bases and J by 0 bases, leaving 11 bases between them. Germline CDR1 and CDR2: MNHNS and SASEGT. CDR3 length equals 15 residues. The CDR3 sequence: CASSPYSSSGNTIYF. The CDR3 DNA sequence: TGTGCCAGCAGTCCCTACAGCAGCTCTGGAAACACCATATATTTT.

The chain couples TRBV30 to TRBJ2-2; D gene uncertain. CDR1 and CDR2 from the germline V gene are GTSNPN and SVGIG (reference sequence). V gave up 2 bases and J gave up 6 bases, with 7 bases separating them. The CDR3 consists of 12 residues. The CDR3: CAWSRVSGELFF. The CDR3 DNA reads TGTGCCTGGAGTCGGGTGTCCGGGGAGCTGTTTTTT.

The chain uses TRBV7-6 and TRBJ1-1; no definite D call. Trimming cost V 1 base and J 5 bases, with 8 bases left between them. The CDR3 spans 13 residues. In germline, CDR1 is SGHVS, CDR2 FNYEAQ. The CDR3 sequence: CASSLGSGTEAFF. The DNA of the CDR3 is TGTGCCAGCAGCTTAGGGAGTGGTACTGAAGCTTTCTTT.

This clone came up once. The chain couples TRBV11-1 to TRBJ2-3; D call uncertain. CDR1 and CDR2 (germline): SGHAT, FQDESV (reference sequence). Trimming took 9 bases from V and 0 from J, leaving 13 bases between them. The CDR3 has 14 residues. For the CDR3, the DNA is TGTGCCAGTAAACTTGACCTAAGCACAGATACGCAGTATTTT. This gives the protein CASKLDLSTDTQYF. The whole variable domain, filled in from reference TRBV11-1 and TRBJ2-3, reads EAEVAQSPRYKITEKSQAVAFWCDPISGHATLYWYRQILGQGPELLVQFQDESVVDDSQLPKDRFSAERLKGVDSTLKIQPAELGDSAMYLCASKLDLSTDTQYFGPGTRLTVL.

This rearrangement joins TRBV30 to TRBJ1-2; a possible D gene is TRBD1 (5 bases). The CDR3 has 14 amino acids. CDR1 and CDR2 (germline): GTSNPN, SVGIG (reference sequence). Trimming took off 2 bases at V and 4 bases at J, with 14 bases between the two ends. The CDR3 nucleotides are TGTGCCTGGAGTCTGTCGCAGGGTAGCTATGGCTACACCTTC. Translating gives CAWSLSQGSYGYTF.

The gene calls are TRBV11-2 and TRBJ1-2; D remains unclear. Deletions cut 4 bases from V and 4 bases from J, with 4 bases between. The CDR3 is 11 amino acids. Germline loops: CDR1 SGHAT, CDR2 FQNNGV. The DNA of the CDR3 is TGTGCCAGCAGCTACAGCTATGGCTACACCTTC. This codes for CASSYSYGYTF.

V is TRBV2 and J is TRBJ2-2; D not certain. The CDR3 runs 14 residues. Germline-derived CDR1 and CDR2 are SNHLY and FYNNEI. V dropped 1 base and J dropped 6 bases, with 9 bases sitting between them. The CDR3 protein is CASSEVGKAGELFF. DNA for the CDR3: TGTGCCAGCAGTGAAGTTGGGAAGGCCGGGGAGCTGTTTTTT.

Concerning this clone itself: The final CDR3 position lacks the conserved phenylalanine or tryptophan, pointing to a likely read error. V and J are TRBV7-9 and TRBJ1-1, with D hard to call. Trimming left V 6 bases short and J 0 bases short, with 11 bases between. The CDR3 contains 14 residues. Germline CDR1 SEHNR, CDR2 FQNEAQ (reference sequence). The CDR3 sequence is CASSLMGLNTEAFL. The DNA for the CDR3 is TGTGCCAGCAGTTTAATGGGCTTGAACACTGAAGCTTTCCTT.